These 12 T cell receptor beta chains came from one sample sequenced in a study of vaccination and CD4 T cells after COVID-19 (dated by TCRdb to about 2022). The method was PCR. Sequencing was performed on an Illumina iSeq 100. The public sequencing data were trimmed at Q25 with fastp and processed into clonotypes with MiXCR by TCRdb, which kept only in-frame beta chains. Rows with a matching CDR3 protein are joined into one entry that keeps the most common DNA and genes. Within this sample are approximately 21,000 distinct CDR3 sequences, with about 50% of them counted one time only. Around 0.94% of the sample lies in the top ten. The sequencing here drew on CD4+ T cells from blood, taken before SARS-CoV-2 vaccination. Receptors were obtained from a human donor who had recovered from COVID-19.

The V gene is TRBV4-1, the J gene TRBJ1-5; TRBD1 matches 8 bases. The J segment lost 3 bases and the V segment lost 0 bases, leaving 7 bases of the junction unmatched. Germline V gives CDR1 MGHRA, CDR2 YSYEKL. CDR3 length equals 17 residues. Here the CDR3 DNA reads TGCGCCAGCAGCCAAGATATGACAGGGGTCATCAATCAGCCCCAGCATTTT. This sequence encodes CASSQDMTGVINQPQHF.

The chain couples TRBV11-3 to TRBJ2-1; 7 nucleotides agree with TRBD2. CDR3 length: 17 amino acids. Unmatched junction bases numbered 10, after V lost 5 bases and J lost 0 bases. Germline CDR1 SGHNT, CDR2 YENEEA. CDR3 coding DNA: TGTGCCAGCAGCCCCATGGTTGGGAGGGCCTCCTACAATGAGCAGTTCTTC. This encodes CASSPMVGRASYNEQFF.

V is TRBV20-1 and J is TRBJ2-7; 10 positions agree with TRBD2. There are 12 residues in the CDR3. Germline V CDR1 and CDR2: DFQATT, SNEGSKA (reference sequence). This chain's CDR3 is CSVVAGGNEQYF. The CDR3 nucleotides read TGCAGCGTAGTAGCGGGAGGCAACGAGCAGTACTTC.

The genes are TRBV12-3 or TRBV12-4 and TRBJ1-6; D gene ambiguous. The CDR3 covers 14 residues. Trimming cost V 10 bases and J 5 bases, with 15 bases left between them. This CDR3 is CATQTGPDNSPLHF. The DNA of the CDR3 is TGTGCCACCCAGACCGGACCTGATAATTCACCCCTCCACTTT.

This clonotype was recorded once. The rearrangement uses TRBV6-2 or TRBV6-3 and TRBJ2-5; 13 bases are a match to TRBD2. Germline V gene lookup returns CDR1 MNHEY and CDR2 SVGEGT. CDR3 length: 20 amino acids. The V and J ends lost 6 bases and 1 base, in that order; junction bases with no gene match: 17. Written as DNA, the CDR3 is TGTGCCAGCAGAAGGGGAAGGACTAGCGGGAGTGGGGGGCCCCAAGAGACCCAGTACTTC. Translating gives CASRRGRTSGSGGPQETQYF.

This clonotype showed up just a few times. The chain couples TRBV29-1 to TRBJ2-7; D uncertain. Deletions cut 6 bases from V and 3 bases from J, with 9 bases between. The germline CDR1 and CDR2 sequences are SQVTM and ANQGSEA. The CDR3 is 11 residues long. This CDR3 reads CSVTDNYEQYF. The DNA of the CDR3 is TGCAGCGTGACTGATAACTACGAGCAGTACTTC.

This clonotype was counted only a few times. V gene TRBV7-2 combines with J gene TRBJ1-5; D unresolved. Germline loops: CDR1 SGHTA, CDR2 FQGNSA. Trimming left V 5 bases short and J 3 bases short, with 14 bases between. This CDR3 is built from 15 residues. The CDR3, as DNA: TGTGCCAGCAGCCTGACTCTAGGGCTCAATCAGCCCCAGCATTTT. As protein: CASSLTLGLNQPQHF.

The J gene is TRBJ2-3, the V gene TRBV30; D not certain. The CDR3 has 12 residues. With 2 bases removed from V and 2 bases from J, the gap between germline ends came to 5 bases. Per germline, CDR1 GTSNPN and CDR2 SVGIG (reference sequence). The CDR3 here is CAWSWATDTQYF. The DNA of the CDR3 is TGTGCCTGGAGTTGGGCCACAGATACGCAGTATTTT.

V usage is TRBV7-8 and J usage is TRBJ2-1, with 13 bases identical to TRBD2. Germline V gene lookup returns CDR1 SGHVS and CDR2 FQNEAQ. V shed 4 bases, J shed 9 bases, and the junction held 6 bases outside the gene matches. The CDR3 sequence is 15 residues long. CDR3: CASSYGLAGVAEQFF. Here the CDR3 DNA reads TGTGCCAGCAGCTATGGACTAGCGGGAGTAGCTGAGCAGTTCTTC.

This clonotype was counted a few times. V is TRBV20-1 and J is TRBJ2-5; the D gene could be TRBD1 or TRBD2 (5 bases each). This CDR3 is built from 13 residues. Germline V gene sequence: CDR1 DFQATT, CDR2 SNEGSKA (reference sequence). V was cut by 5 bases and J by 5 bases, with 15 bases left in between. The CDR3 DNA reads TGCAGTGCTGAAGCAGGGACGTGGGAGACCCAGTACTTC. Translating it yields CSAEAGTWETQYF.

This chain joins TRBV2 and TRBJ2-5; a possible D gene is TRBD1 (5 bases). The CDR3 totals 13 residues. Per the germline V gene, CDR1 is SNHLY and CDR2 is FYNNEI. The germline V and J ends were trimmed by 6 bases and 1 base, with 9 bases remaining between them. In DNA, the CDR3 is TGTGCCAGCAGACCCGACAGCCAAGAGACCCAGTACTTC. Translating gives CASRPDSQETQYF. The full variable domain, completed using reference TRBV2 and TRBJ2-5, is EPEVTQTPSHQVTQMGQEVILRCVPISNHLYFYWYRQILGQKVEFLVSFYNNEISEKSEIFDDQFSVERPDGSNFTLKIRSTKLEDSAMYFCASRPDSQETQYFGPGTRLLVL.

The chain is built from TRBV6-1 and TRBJ1-3; D is uncertain. The CDR3 is 14 amino acids. V was shortened by 9 bases and J by 0 bases, with 12 bases between the two germline ends. Germline CDR1 MNHNS, CDR2 SASEGT. The CDR3 is CASWPGDSGNTIYF. The CDR3 bases are TGTGCCAGTTGGCCAGGAGACTCTGGAAACACCATATATTTT.